Sequencing of this T cell receptor (beta chain) was carried out in a study of CXCR3-negative and CXCR3-positive naive CD8 T cells. Libraries of TRB cDNA were made by 5' RACE and carried UMIs. TCRdb derives one entry per CDR3 protein from the 5' RACE reads, leaving out DNA. This sample's clone table lists approximately 88,000 distinct CDR3 sequences. Findings of the study overall: More hydrophobic TRB CDR3s were found in CXCR3-positive naive cells than in CXCR3-negative naive cells.

Concerning this clonotype: The target antigen is unknown.

The CDR3 runs 13 residues. CDR1 is SGHRS, CDR2 YFSETQ, per germline. The TCR was taken from a human donor in good health. Some clones in this sample may be carry-over from other donors' samples. The sample taken for sequencing was naive CXCR3+ CD8+ T cells from blood. Subset in this sample: CD45RO-CCR7+CD27+CD95- naive CD8+ T cells expressing CXCR3 (TNR3+). The chain joins TRBV5-1 to TRBJ2-3. This CDR3 is CASSLAPTDTQYF.